These 32 T cell receptor beta chains share one sample of origin, sequenced in a study of CD8 T cells in ankylosing spondylitis. TCRdb reprocessed the 5' RACE reads via MiXCR and lists one record per CDR3 protein. The data contain around 250,000 distinct CDR3 sequences, 9.5% to 12% of them seen just once; the ten biggest clones take up under 8%. Sequenced: blood, either unsorted or a sorted T cell fraction (not recorded which). These receptors came from a male donor with ankylosing spondylitis or in good health (not recorded which).

In this sample, this clonotype turned up many times. This chain links TRBV20-1 with TRBJ1-1; TRBD1 might be the D (5 bases). V lost 6 bases, J lost 1 base, and 9 bases lay in between. The CDR3 runs 12 residues. CDR1 is DFQATT, CDR2 SNEGSKA, per germline (reference sequence). As DNA, the CDR3 is TGCAGTGCGCGGGACCCGAACACTGAAGCTTTCTTT. Protein: CSARDPNTEAFF.

This clonotype has just a few counts. The genes are TRBV28 and TRBJ1-5, with 7 bases fitting TRBD1. There are 15 residues in the CDR3. After removal of 6 bases from V and 6 bases from J, the junction contained 11 bases not matched to a gene. Germline CDR1 and CDR2: MDHEN and SYDVKM. The CDR3 DNA is TGTGCCAGCAGCAACCTCACAGGGGAGGGTCAGCCCCAGCATTTT. Translating it yields CASSNLTGEGQPQHF.

The chain joins TRBV7-9 to TRBJ2-1; tentative D call: TRBD1 (5 bases). The V gene lost 2 bases and the J gene lost 4 bases, with 12 bases spanning the gap. CDR1 is SEHNR, CDR2 FQNEAQ, per germline (reference sequence). CDR3 length equals 15 residues. Written as DNA, the CDR3 is TGTGCCAGCAGCTTATCCTTTCAGGGATACAATGAGCAGTTCTTC. Translating gives CASSLSFQGYNEQFF.

This clonotype has a count of ten or more. The chain carries TRBV6-1 and TRBJ1-5, with D possibly being TRBD1 (6 bases). V shed 8 bases and J shed 4 bases, with 12 bases lying between them. Looked up from germline, CDR1 is MNHNS and CDR2 is SASEGT. The CDR3 sequence is 13 residues long. CDR3 loop: CASAGHANQPQHF. The CDR3 bases are TGTGCCAGCGCGGGACACGCAAATCAGCCCCAGCATTTT.

This clonotype was picked up many times. The genes are TRBV7-2 and TRBJ2-1; TRBD2 agrees at 7 bases. There are 14 residues in the CDR3. Germline CDR1 SGHTA, CDR2 FQGNSA. J was trimmed by 7 bases and V by 4 bases; bases with no gene match: 7. The CDR3 reads CASSSGGSVNEQFF. DNA of the CDR3: TGTGCCAGCAGCTCCGGGGGGAGTGTAAATGAGCAGTTCTTC.

J is TRBJ2-1 and V is TRBV6-5; a weak D match, TRBD2 (5 bases). V was pared by 4 bases and J by 1 base, with 11 bases between. This CDR3 is built from 15 residues. CDR1 and CDR2 (germline): MNHEY, SVGAGI. CDR3: CASSWRTDSYNEQFF. In DNA, the CDR3 is TGTGCCAGCAGTTGGAGGACGGATTCCTACAATGAGCAGTTCTTC.

This clonotype occurred many times. The chain has TRBV20-1 and TRBJ2-3; D is undetermined. V lost 6 bases, J lost 4 bases, and 14 bases lay in between. This CDR3 contains 13 residues. Germline assignment: CDR1 DFQATT and CDR2 SNEGSKA (reference sequence). The DNA for the CDR3 is TGCAGTGCCCGGACGCGTTCGGCAGATACGCAGTATTTT. Protein sequence: CSARTRSADTQYF.

V usage is TRBV3-1 and J usage is TRBJ2-2, with 12 bases that match TRBD2. The germline V gene has CDR1 LGHDT and CDR2 YNNKEL (reference sequence). This CDR3 spans 15 amino acids. Losses at the gene ends were 5 bases for V and 5 bases for J; bases not matched to a gene: 3. The CDR3 bases are TGTGCCAGCAGCAGACTAGCGGGAGTAACCGGGGAGCTGTTTTTT. Protein product: CASSRLAGVTGELFF. Together with reference TRBV3-1 and TRBJ2-2, the CDR3 gives the full variable domain: DTAVSQTPKYLVTQMGNDKSIKCEQNLGHDTMYWYKQDSKKFLKIMFSYNNKELIINETVPNRFSPKSPDKAHLNLHINSLELGDSAVYFCASSRLAGVTGELFFGEGSRLTVL.

V is TRBV5-1 and J is TRBJ2-3, with 12 bases fitting TRBD2. The CDR3 loop spans 14 amino acids. V lost 7 bases to trimming and J lost 7 bases; unmatched junction nucleotides: 7. The V gene's germline CDR1 is SGHRS and CDR2 YFSETQ. Here the CDR3 reads CASALAGGPNTQYF. In DNA, the CDR3 is TGCGCCAGCGCTCTAGCGGGGGGGCCAAATACGCAGTATTTT. Supplemented by reference TRBV5-1 and TRBJ2-3, the full variable domain reads KAGVTQTPRYLIKTRGQQVTLSCSPISGHRSVSWYQQTPGQGLQFLFEYFSETQRNKGNFPGRFSGRQFSNSRSEMNVSTLELGDSALYLCASALAGGPNTQYFGPGTRLTVL.

The rearrangement uses TRBV4-2 and TRBJ2-7; TRBD2 aligns across 7 bases. This CDR3 region has 16 residues. V trimming: 4 bases; J trimming: 2 bases; junction bases outside the gene matches: 11. CDR1 is LGHNA, CDR2 YNFKEQ, per germline. The CDR3 region has the DNA TGTGCCAGCAGCCCCCCGGGGAGGGGTAACACCTACGAGCAGTACTTC. Translation: CASSPPGRGNTYEQYF.

This clonotype occurred many times. The chain carries TRBV4-1 and TRBJ2-7; 9 positions agree with TRBD1. V lost 0 bases, J lost 6 bases, and 9 bases stayed unmatched. This CDR3 has 16 amino acids. Germline V gene lookup returns CDR1 MGHRA and CDR2 YSYEKL. CDR3 amino acids: CASSQDGTGSWFEQYF. CDR3 DNA: TGCGCCAGCAGCCAAGACGGGACAGGGTCTTGGTTCGAGCAGTACTTC.

This clonotype was observed at least ten times. This chain links TRBV10-3 with TRBJ2-3; TRBD2 might be the D (5 bases). This CDR3 region has 18 residues. The germline CDR1 and CDR2 sequences are ENHRY and SYGVKD. V was trimmed by 2 bases and J by 2 bases, leaving 20 bases between them. The CDR3 coding sequence is TGTGCCATCAGTGAGGACCCTTTACTAGAGGACCACACAGATACGCAGTATTTT. Translation: CAISEDPLLEDHTDTQYF.

This clonotype was seen many times. The CDR3 region is CASSYSSRPNGYTF. In DNA, the CDR3 is TGTGCCAGCAGTTATTCCTCTAGACCGAATGGCTACACCTTC. The rearrangement uses TRBV12-3 or TRBV12-4 and TRBJ1-2; D gene unclear. The CDR3 is 14 residues long. The V gene lost 4 bases and the J gene lost 6 bases, with 15 bases spanning the gap.

This clonotype occurred many times. The chain employs TRBV29-1 and TRBJ2-1; perhaps D is TRBD1 or TRBD2 (5 bases each). The germline CDR1 and CDR2 sequences are SQVTM and ANQGSEA. The V gene lost 4 bases and the J gene lost 9 bases, with 16 bases spanning the gap. This CDR3 is built from 13 residues. The CDR3 loop is CSVADLRDGEQFF. In nucleotides, the CDR3 is TGCAGCGTTGCGGACTTGAGGGACGGTGAGCAGTTCTTC.

The rearrangement joins TRBV12-3 or TRBV12-4 to TRBJ2-5; D possibly uses TRBD1 or TRBD2 (5 bases each). The CDR3 is 14 amino acids. The V and J ends lost 3 bases and 5 bases respectively, with 13 bases between them. The CDR3 loop reads CASSFAVGTETQYF. The DNA for the CDR3 is TGTGCCAGCAGTTTCGCGGTAGGGACGGAGACCCAGTACTTC.

The sample holds many counts of this clonotype. The chain has TRBV2 and TRBJ1-1; D is possibly TRBD1 (5 bases). The CDR3 length is 15 residues. The V gene's germline CDR1 is SNHLY and CDR2 FYNNEI. Trimming shortened V by 5 bases and J by 1 base, and 14 bases separated the two germline ends. CDR3 residues: CASSSAQTGNTEAFF. In DNA form, the CDR3 reads TGTGCCAGCAGTAGTGCCCAAACAGGGAACACTGAAGCTTTCTTT.

This clonotype was picked up a small number of times. The chain links TRBV12-3 or TRBV12-4 to TRBJ2-7, with a weak D call TRBD2 (6 bases). CDR3 length: 11 residues. The V gene lost 5 bases and the J gene lost 7 bases, with 9 bases spanning the gap. The CDR3 region has the DNA TGTGCCAGCAGTAGGGCGGGGGAGCAGTACTTC. Its protein is CASSRAGEQYF.

Ten or more counts support this clonotype. The V and J genes are TRBV5-1 and TRBJ1-1, with D perhaps matching TRBD1 (5 bases). Deletions cut 2 bases from V and 0 bases from J, with 11 bases between. This CDR3 contains 15 residues. Germline CDR1 and CDR2: SGHRS and YFSETQ. The CDR3: CASSFGDSVNTEAFF. In nucleotides, the CDR3 is TGCGCCAGCAGCTTCGGAGACAGCGTGAACACTGAAGCTTTCTTT.

V and J are TRBV10-3 and TRBJ1-4, with 9 positions matching TRBD1. The germline CDR1 and CDR2 sequences are ENHRY and SYGVKD. Trimming removed 6 bases from V and 8 bases from J; junction bases left unmatched: 4. The CDR3 loop spans 13 amino acids. CDR3: CAISPGQGEKLFF. The CDR3 nucleotides are TGTGCCATCAGCCCGGGACAGGGCGAAAAACTGTTTTTT.

This sequence joins TRBV3-1 and TRBJ1-1; unclear D gene. The CDR3 has 15 amino acids. The V gene lost 5 bases and the J gene lost 1 base, with 14 bases spanning the gap. Germline-derived CDR1 and CDR2 are LGHDT and YNNKEL (reference sequence). The CDR3: CASSAYTRRNTEAFF. Written as DNA, the CDR3 is TGTGCCAGCAGCGCCTACACCCGAAGGAACACTGAAGCTTTCTTT.

The chain recombines TRBV12-3 or TRBV12-4 with TRBJ2-3, with D unresolved. Trimming cost V 7 bases and J 0 bases, with 17 bases left between them. CDR3 length: 16 residues. CDR3 coding DNA: TGTGCCAGCACCCCTCTCTCTGGCAGAAGCACAGATACGCAGTATTTT. Residues: CASTPLSGRSTDTQYF.

This clonotype was picked up a small number of times. The chain's CDR3 is CASQPRGNYLEQYF. As DNA, the CDR3 is TGTGCCAGCCAACCGCGGGGGAACTACCTCGAGCAGTACTTC. The chain combines TRBV7-2 with TRBJ2-7; 7 bases map to TRBD2. CDR3 length equals 14 residues. Germline V gene lookup returns CDR1 SGHTA and CDR2 FQGNSA. After removal of 8 bases from V and 6 bases from J, the junction contained 13 bases not matched to a gene.

The table lists this clonotype with a few counts. V gene TRBV7-2 combines with J gene TRBJ2-3, with TRBD1 matching 12 bases. Per germline, CDR1 SGHTA and CDR2 FQGNSA. Losses at the gene ends were 8 bases for V and 5 bases for J; bases not matched to a gene: 5. This CDR3 contains 14 residues. The CDR3 nucleotides are TGTGCCAGCCGGGACAGGGGGCATGGAGATACGCAGTATTTT. Its protein product is CASRDRGHGDTQYF.

This clonotype was counted ten times or more. The chain combines TRBV12-3 or TRBV12-4 with TRBJ2-7; TRBD1 matches 8 bases. The ends lost 4 bases at V and 11 bases at J; junction bases unmatched: 7. The CDR3 is made up of 12 amino acids. In DNA form, the CDR3 reads TGTGCCAGCAGTTCGGCGACAGGGGACAAGTACTTC. As protein: CASSSATGDKYF.

This clonotype has a count of ten or more. This rearrangement joins TRBV4-2 to TRBJ2-3; no clear D gene. Germline V CDR1 and CDR2: LGHNA, YNFKEQ. The CDR3 loop spans 17 amino acids. V gave up 1 base and J gave up 6 bases, with 20 bases separating them. The CDR3 loop is CASSQAPSTVPWDTQYF. The CDR3 bases are TGTGCCAGCAGCCAAGCACCCAGCACAGTGCCGTGGGATACGCAGTATTTT.

This clonotype was found many times. This chain links TRBV5-5 with TRBJ2-3; a weak D match, TRBD1 (7 bases). Germline V gene lookup returns CDR1 SGHKS and CDR2 YYEKEE (reference sequence). The germline V and J ends were trimmed by 5 bases and 3 bases, with 13 bases remaining between them. This CDR3 has 14 residues. CDR3 residues: CASSRRGQTDTQYF. In DNA, the CDR3 is TGTGCCAGCAGTAGGAGGGGGCAGACAGATACGCAGTATTTT. Full variable domain (remainder filled in from reference TRBV5-5 and TRBJ2-3): DAGVTQSPTHLIKTRGQQVTLRCSPISGHKSVSWYQQVLGQGPQFIFQYYEKEERGRGNFPDRFSARQFPNYSSELNVNALLLGDSALYLCASSRRGQTDTQYFGPGTRLTVL.

The sample holds a few counts of this clonotype. V gene TRBV19 combines with J gene TRBJ1-5; TRBD1 matches 8 bases. Germline values: CDR1 LNHDA, CDR2 SQIVND (reference sequence). With V trimmed by 5 bases and J by 9 bases, 9 bases remained unmatched. CDR3 length equals 14 residues. The chain's CDR3 is CASSQGAAPRPQHF. In nucleotides, the CDR3 is TGTGCCAGTAGTCAGGGGGCGGCCCCCCGGCCCCAGCATTTT.

This clonotype occurred many times. The CDR3: CASSSSTQETQYF. The CDR3 nucleotides read TGCGCCAGCAGCTCCTCAACGCAAGAGACCCAGTACTTC. The chain carries TRBV5-1 and TRBJ2-5; D is uncertain. Between the trimmed V and J ends, which lost 3 bases and 2 bases, there was a span of 8 bases. This CDR3 spans 13 amino acids. Germline V gives CDR1 SGHRS, CDR2 YFSETQ. The full variable domain, in which reference TRBV5-1 and TRBJ2-5 provide the parts outside the CDR3, is KAGVTQTPRYLIKTRGQQVTLSCSPISGHRSVSWYQQTPGQGLQFLFEYFSETQRNKGNFPGRFSGRQFSNSRSEMNVSTLELGDSALYLCASSSSTQETQYFGPGTRLLVL.

The V and J genes are TRBV7-9 and TRBJ2-1, with a tentative D call TRBD1 (5 bases). CDR1 and CDR2 (germline): SEHNR, FQNEAQ (reference sequence). Between the trimmed V and J ends, which lost 3 bases and 8 bases, there was a span of 8 bases. The CDR3 sequence is 12 residues long. CDR3 in amino acids: CASSLGPDEQFF. CDR3 coding DNA: TGTGCCAGCAGCTTGGGGCCCGATGAGCAGTTCTTC.

As to this clonotype: This may be a read error: a much more frequent sequence differs by one nucleotide. This chain joins TRBV5-1 and TRBJ2-5, with D hard to call. The germline V gene encodes CDR1 SGHRS and CDR2 YFSETQ. CDR3 length equals 15 residues. CDR3 sequence reads: CVSSLANRIQETQYF. CDR3 in DNA: TGCGTCAGCAGCTTGGCCAACAGAATCCAAGAGACCCAGTACTTC.

This clonotype has more than one count but fewer than ten. The genes are TRBV28 and TRBJ1-5; D is possibly TRBD1 (6 bases). Trimming pared 7 bases from V and 3 bases from J, leaving 19 bases between. From germline, CDR1 is MDHEN and CDR2 SYDVKM. This CDR3 contains 16 residues. The CDR3 here is CASISPTTGLNQPQHF. CDR3 DNA sequence: TGTGCCAGCATCTCCCCGACGACAGGCCTCAATCAGCCCCAGCATTTT.

This clonotype was observed at least ten times. The rearrangement joins TRBV29-1 to TRBJ2-7; either TRBD1 or TRBD2 may supply D (5 bases each). The length of the CDR3 is 14 residues. With 4 bases removed from V and 6 bases from J, the gap between germline ends came to 19 bases. Looked up from germline, CDR1 is SQVTM and CDR2 is ANQGSEA. The CDR3 DNA is TGCAGCGTTGCACGAACGCCGCCGGGGACCGAGCAGTACTTC. It specifies CSVARTPPGTEQYF.